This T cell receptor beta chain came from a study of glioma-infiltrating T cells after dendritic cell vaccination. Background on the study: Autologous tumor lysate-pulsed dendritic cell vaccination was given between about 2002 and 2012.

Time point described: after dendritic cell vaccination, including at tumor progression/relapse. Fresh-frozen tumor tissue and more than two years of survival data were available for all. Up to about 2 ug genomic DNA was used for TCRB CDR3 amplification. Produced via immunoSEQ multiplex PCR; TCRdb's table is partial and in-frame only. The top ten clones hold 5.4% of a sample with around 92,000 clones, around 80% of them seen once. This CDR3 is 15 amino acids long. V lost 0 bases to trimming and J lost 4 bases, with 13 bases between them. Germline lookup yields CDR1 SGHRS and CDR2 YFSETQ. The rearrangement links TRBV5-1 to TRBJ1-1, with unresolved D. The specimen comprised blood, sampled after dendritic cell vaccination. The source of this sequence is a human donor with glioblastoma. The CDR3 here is CASSLATGSPTEAFF. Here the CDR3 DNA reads TGCGCCAGCAGCTTGGCCACGGGGAGCCCCACTGAAGCTTTCTTT.